This TCR beta chain was sequenced for a study of blood T cell repertoires in COVID-19. The authors' processing: Reference gene primer amplification gave nucleated cell count estimates. Profiling relied on immunoSEQ multiplex PCR, and the TCRdb table lists in-frame clones only, not all of them. V and J calls and clone size are those listed in that table; D and trimming were worked out from the DNA. The sample holds some 320,000 clones, about 85% seen once. V was trimmed by 7 bases and J by 7 bases, leaving 13 bases between them. The CDR3 extends over 13 amino acids. Those enrolled, adults aged 18 to 89 years, came from under 25 US areas.

The V call is TRBV12-3 or TRBV12-4, the J call TRBJ1-4, with D maybe TRBD1 (6 bases). The receptor's source is a woman aged 25 to 39 who had been exposed to COVID-19. The sample comprised PBMCs or T cells enriched from blood (not recorded which). As DNA, the CDR3 is TGTGCCAGCACCACAGGGTCGGGTGAAAAACTGTTTTTT. It yields the protein CASTTGSGEKLFF.